This TCR beta chain was captured in a study of shared clonotypes between healthy human individuals. The V and J ends lost 5 bases and 2 bases respectively, with 15 bases between them. The CDR3 totals 15 residues. CDR1 and CDR2 (germline): MNHEY, SMNVEV (reference sequence). This table comes from immunoSEQ multiplex PCR, and its TCRdb copy is limited to in-frame clones, with some not included. The sample has approximately 1.5 million clones, 98% to 99% seen once. This clone appeared once. Source material: naive CD4+ T cells sorted from blood. Subset defined: CD45RA+ positively selected. The rearrangement uses TRBV27 and TRBJ2-5; tentatively, D is TRBD2 (6 bases). The sequence was collected from a man aged 25-45 years in good health. The DNA of the CDR3 is TGTGCCAGCAGTCCCCACGGGAGAGGTCAAGAGACCCAGTACTTC. It specifies CASSPHGRGQETQYF.